These 14 T cell receptor beta chains share one sample of origin, sequenced in a study of blood T cell repertoires in COVID-19. Sequencing was performed with immunoSEQ multiplex PCR; in TCRdb, only in-frame clones are kept and a portion is missing. The sample includes under 200,000 clones, 70% to 85% of them seen just once. Sequencing used peripheral blood. These receptors all come from a woman older than 75 with acute or convalescent COVID-19.

Note on this clone: This same CDR3 is encoded by further DNA sequences in the sample. V is TRBV6-2 or TRBV6-3 and J is TRBJ1-1; tentatively, D is TRBD1 (5 bases). Per the germline V gene, CDR1 is MNHEY and CDR2 is SVGEGT. V lost 0 bases, J lost 1 base, and 9 bases lay in between. The CDR3 covers 15 residues. The CDR3 reads CASSYSRQGNTEAFF. For the CDR3, the DNA is TGTGCCAGCAGTTACTCTAGGCAGGGGAACACTGAAGCTTTCTTT.

A single count supports this clone. The J gene is TRBJ1-1, the V gene TRBV7-6; TRBD1 is a possible D gene (5 bases). The V gene lost 1 base and the J gene lost 4 bases, with 16 bases spanning the gap. This CDR3 has 16 amino acids. CDR1 and CDR2 from the germline V gene are SGHVS and FNYEAQ. This chain's CDR3 is CASSLVTGGGVTEAFF. The CDR3 DNA is TGTGCCAGCAGCTTAGTCACGGGTGGAGGGGTCACTGAAGCTTTCTTT.

This chain uses TRBV6-6 with TRBJ2-5; D ambiguous. The CDR3 runs to 12 residues. Trimming removed 0 bases at V and 4 bases at J, with 3 bases between. The germline V gene encodes CDR1 MNHNY and CDR2 SVGAGI (reference sequence). The CDR3 spells CASSYSRETQYF. For the CDR3, the DNA is TGTGCCAGCAGTTACTCGCGAGAGACCCAGTACTTC.

The chain has TRBV19 and TRBJ1-2; no firm D call. The germline gives CDR1 LNHDA, CDR2 SQIVND (reference sequence). V was shortened by 8 bases and J by 3 bases, with 10 bases between the two germline ends. CDR3 length equals 12 residues. The DNA for the CDR3 is TGTGCCAGTGGAGGGTATTACTATGGCTACACCTTC. Its protein is CASGGYYYGYTF. The variable domain in full, with the rest retrieved from reference TRBV19 and TRBJ1-2, is DGGITQSPKYLFRKEGQNVTLSCEQNLNHDAMYWYRQDPGQGLRLIYYSQIVNDFQKGDIAEGYSVSREKKESFPLTVTSAQKNPTAFYLCASGGYYYGYTFGSGTRLTVV.

The chain uses TRBV27 and TRBJ1-2, with a possible D match to TRBD1 (6 bases). Germline V gene data show CDR1 as MNHEY and CDR2 as SMNVEV (reference sequence). The CDR3 is made up of 15 amino acids. The V end lost 4 bases, the J end lost 1 base, and 13 bases lay between the germline ends. CDR3 DNA: TGTGCCAGCAGTTCCCTGGACAGCGTTAACTATGGCTACACCTTC. It is translated as CASSSLDSVNYGYTF.

The chain uses TRBV9 and TRBJ2-1, with TRBD2 matching 8 bases. This CDR3 spans 15 amino acids. Germline V gene lookup returns CDR1 SGDLS and CDR2 YYNGEE. Germline trimming cut 6 bases from V and 4 bases from J; bases unmatched to any gene: 9. CDR3 in DNA: TGTGCCAGCAACCTGAAAGCGGGAGCTTACAATGAGCAGTTCTTC. It is translated as CASNLKAGAYNEQFF.

The rearrangement links TRBV11-2 to TRBJ2-2; 9 nucleotides line up with TRBD1. Germline V gene sequence: CDR1 SGHAT, CDR2 FQNNGV. The CDR3 sequence is 15 residues long. J lost 4 bases, V lost 5 bases, and 5 bases had no gene match. The CDR3 is CASSRGTGSTGELFF. DNA for the CDR3: TGTGCCAGCAGCCGAGGGACAGGGAGCACCGGGGAGCTGTTTTTT.

CDR3: CASSFSSSYEQYF. In DNA form, the CDR3 reads TGTGCCAGCAGTTTCTCGAGCTCCTACGAGCAGTACTTC. The rearrangement links TRBV12-3 or TRBV12-4 to TRBJ2-7; D ambiguous. With 3 bases removed from V and 0 bases from J, the gap between germline ends came to 6 bases. CDR3 length: 13 residues.

This chain connects TRBV5-1 to TRBJ1-1; 7 bases are a match to TRBD1. J lost 4 bases, V lost 4 bases, and 7 bases had no gene match. Germline CDR1 is SGHRS and CDR2 is YFSETQ. This CDR3 contains 14 residues. CDR3 nucleotides: TGCGCCAGCAGCCCGAGGGGGCGGGGCACTGAAGCTTTCTTT. Its protein product is CASSPRGRGTEAFF.

This rearrangement joins TRBV9 to TRBJ2-3, with 9 bases fitting TRBD2. J gave up 4 bases and V 0 bases, and 6 bases lay outside the gene matches. The CDR3 runs 16 residues. Germline lookup yields CDR1 SGDLS and CDR2 YYNGEE. CDR3 DNA: TGTGCCAGCAGCGTAGGGGCGGGAGGGGACGCAGATACGCAGTATTTT. It specifies CASSVGAGGDADTQYF.

The gene calls are TRBV10-3 and TRBJ1-1; D is undetermined. V lost 6 bases to trimming and J lost 3 bases, with 14 bases between them. The germline V gene encodes CDR1 ENHRY and CDR2 SYGVKD. This CDR3 has 14 amino acids. The CDR3 reads CAIRNMGRDTEAFF. DNA for the CDR3: TGTGCCATCAGGAACATGGGTCGGGACACTGAAGCTTTCTTT.

This clone has just a few counts. This chain connects TRBV7-9 to TRBJ1-3; 8 nucleotides align to TRBD1. The V and J ends lost 3 bases and 7 bases, in that order; junction bases with no gene match: 2. This CDR3 has 13 residues. Germline lookup yields CDR1 SEHNR and CDR2 FQNEAQ (reference sequence). The CDR3, as DNA: TGTGCCAGCAGCTTCCACAGGGGGAACACCATATATTTT. Its translation is CASSFHRGNTIYF.

The chain combines TRBV19 with TRBJ2-6; D remains unclear. CDR1 is LNHDA, CDR2 SQIVND, per germline (reference sequence). This CDR3 contains 15 residues. V lost 6 bases to trimming and J lost 4 bases, with 13 bases between them. CDR3 amino acids: CASSPLPRGANVLTF. CDR3 DNA: TGTGCCAGTAGCCCTCTCCCGAGGGGGGCCAACGTCCTGACTTTC.

V and J are TRBV4-2 and TRBJ2-1; D is perhaps TRBD2 (6 bases). CDR3 length: 15 residues. V was shortened by 3 bases and J by 4 bases, with 13 bases between the two germline ends. Germline CDR1 reads LGHNA; CDR2 reads YNFKEQ. CDR3: CASSQFSGSYNEQFF. CDR3 bases: TGTGCCAGCAGCCAGTTTTCCGGGAGTTACAATGAGCAGTTCTTC.